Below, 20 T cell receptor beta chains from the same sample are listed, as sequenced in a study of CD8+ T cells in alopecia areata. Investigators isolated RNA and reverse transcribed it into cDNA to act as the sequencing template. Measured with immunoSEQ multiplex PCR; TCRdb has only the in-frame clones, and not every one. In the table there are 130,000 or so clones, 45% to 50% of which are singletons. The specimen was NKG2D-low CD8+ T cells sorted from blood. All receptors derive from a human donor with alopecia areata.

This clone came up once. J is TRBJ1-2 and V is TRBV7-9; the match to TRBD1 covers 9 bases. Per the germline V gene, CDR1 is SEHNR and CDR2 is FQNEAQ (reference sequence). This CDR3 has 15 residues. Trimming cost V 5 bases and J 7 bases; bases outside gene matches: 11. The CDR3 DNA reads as TGTGCCAGCAGCGACCTTGGACAGGGGAATACTGGCTACACCTTC. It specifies CASSDLGQGNTGYTF. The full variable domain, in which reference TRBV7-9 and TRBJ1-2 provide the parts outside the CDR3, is DTGVSQNPRHKITKRGQNVTFRCDPISEHNRLYWYRQTLGQGPEFLTYFQNEAQLEKSRLLSDRFSAERPKGSFSTLEIQRTEQGDSAMYLCASSDLGQGNTGYTFGSGTRLTVV.

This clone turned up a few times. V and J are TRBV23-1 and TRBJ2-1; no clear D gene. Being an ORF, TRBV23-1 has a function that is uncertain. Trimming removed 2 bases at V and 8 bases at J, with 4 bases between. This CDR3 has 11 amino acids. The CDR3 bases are TGCGCCAGCAGTCAAGGTCATGAGCAGTTCTTC. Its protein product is CASSQGHEQFF.

The CDR3 bases are TGCGCCAGCAGGGCCGGGACTTCCTACGAGCAGTACTTC. This translates into CASRAGTSYEQYF. The chain uses TRBV5-1 and TRBJ2-7; D might be TRBD2 (6 bases). The CDR3 runs 13 residues. Germline V gene data show CDR1 as SGHRS and CDR2 as YFSETQ. Trimming cost V 5 bases and J 1 base, with 10 bases left between them.

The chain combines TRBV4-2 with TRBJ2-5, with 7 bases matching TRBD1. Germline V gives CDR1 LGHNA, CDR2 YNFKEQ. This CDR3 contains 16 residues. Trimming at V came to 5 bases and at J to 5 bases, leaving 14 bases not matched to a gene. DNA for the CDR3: TGTGCCAGCAGCTCACAGGGGTGGCCACCATACGAGACCCAGTACTTC. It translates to CASSSQGWPPYETQYF.

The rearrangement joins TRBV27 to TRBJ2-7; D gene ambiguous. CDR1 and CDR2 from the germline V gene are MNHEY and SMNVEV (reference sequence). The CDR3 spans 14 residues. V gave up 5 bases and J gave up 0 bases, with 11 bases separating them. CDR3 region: CASSPVGISYEQYF. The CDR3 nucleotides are TGTGCCAGCAGTCCCGTTGGGATCTCCTACGAGCAGTACTTC.

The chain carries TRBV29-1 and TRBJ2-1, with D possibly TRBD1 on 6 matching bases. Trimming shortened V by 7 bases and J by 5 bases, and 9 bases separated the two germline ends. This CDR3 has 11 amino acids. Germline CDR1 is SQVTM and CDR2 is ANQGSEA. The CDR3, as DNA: TGCAGCGGATACAGGGACAATGAGCAGTTCTTC. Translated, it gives CSGYRDNEQFF.

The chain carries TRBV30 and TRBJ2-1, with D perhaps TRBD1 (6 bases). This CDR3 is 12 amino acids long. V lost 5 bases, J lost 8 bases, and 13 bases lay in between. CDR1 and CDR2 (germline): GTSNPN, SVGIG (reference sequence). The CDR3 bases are TGTGCCTGGGCGGATAACAGGGATGAGCAGTTCTTC. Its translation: CAWADNRDEQFF.

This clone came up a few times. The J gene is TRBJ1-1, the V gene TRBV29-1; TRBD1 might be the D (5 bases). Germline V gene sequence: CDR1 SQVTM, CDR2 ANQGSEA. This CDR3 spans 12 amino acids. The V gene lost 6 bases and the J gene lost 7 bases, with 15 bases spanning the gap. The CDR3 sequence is CSVSMTEFEAFF. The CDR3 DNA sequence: TGCAGCGTCTCGATGACAGAGTTTGAAGCTTTCTTT.

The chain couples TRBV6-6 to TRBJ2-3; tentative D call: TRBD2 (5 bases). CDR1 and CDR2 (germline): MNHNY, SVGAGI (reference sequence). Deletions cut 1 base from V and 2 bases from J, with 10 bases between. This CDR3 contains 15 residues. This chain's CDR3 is CASSYLGRDTDTQYF. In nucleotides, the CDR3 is TGTGCCAGCAGTTACTTGGGGAGAGACACAGATACGCAGTATTTT.

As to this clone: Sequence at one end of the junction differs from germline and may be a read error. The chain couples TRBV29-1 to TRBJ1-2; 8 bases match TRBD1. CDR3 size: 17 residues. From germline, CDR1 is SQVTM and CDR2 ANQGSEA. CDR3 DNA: TGCAGCGTAGAAGAAGGGCTGCCAGGGGGCACTAACTATGGCTACACCTTC. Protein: CSVEEGLPGGTNYGYTF.

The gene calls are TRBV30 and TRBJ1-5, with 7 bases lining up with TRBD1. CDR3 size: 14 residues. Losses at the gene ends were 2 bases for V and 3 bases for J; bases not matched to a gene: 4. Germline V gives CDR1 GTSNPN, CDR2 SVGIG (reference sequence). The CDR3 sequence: CAWSLGQVNQPQHF. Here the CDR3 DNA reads TGTGCCTGGAGTCTCGGACAGGTCAATCAGCCCCAGCATTTT.

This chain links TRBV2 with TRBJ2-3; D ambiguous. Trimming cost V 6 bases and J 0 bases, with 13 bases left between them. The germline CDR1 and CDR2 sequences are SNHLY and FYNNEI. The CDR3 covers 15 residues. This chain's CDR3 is CASRPRVFSTDTQYF. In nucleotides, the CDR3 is TGTGCCAGCAGACCCCGGGTTTTTAGCACAGATACGCAGTATTTT.

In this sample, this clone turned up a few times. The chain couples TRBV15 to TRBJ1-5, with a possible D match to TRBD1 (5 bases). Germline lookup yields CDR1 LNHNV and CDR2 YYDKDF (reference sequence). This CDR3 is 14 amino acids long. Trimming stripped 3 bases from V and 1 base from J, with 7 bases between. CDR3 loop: CATSRGRSNQPQHF. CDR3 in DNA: TGTGCCACCAGCAGGGGACGGAGCAATCAGCCCCAGCATTTT.

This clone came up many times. CDR3 nucleotide sequence: TGTGCCATCAAGGGGGACAGGGAGGTAGATGAGCAGTTCTTC. Residues: CAIKGDREVDEQFF. The chain couples TRBV10-3 to TRBJ2-1; 9 bases are shared with TRBD1. Looked up from germline, CDR1 is ENHRY and CDR2 is SYGVKD. CDR3 size: 14 residues. Germline trimming cut 7 bases from V and 8 bases from J; bases unmatched to any gene: 9.

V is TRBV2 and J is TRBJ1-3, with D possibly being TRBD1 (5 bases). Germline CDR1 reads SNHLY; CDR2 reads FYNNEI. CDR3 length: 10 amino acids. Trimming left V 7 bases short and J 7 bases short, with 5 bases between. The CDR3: CASKGNTIYF. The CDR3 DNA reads TGTGCCAGCAAGGGGAACACCATATATTTT. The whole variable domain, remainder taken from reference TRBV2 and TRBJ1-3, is EPEVTQTPSHQVTQMGQEVILRCVPISNHLYFYWYRQILGQKVEFLVSFYNNEISEKSEIFDDQFSVERPDGSNFTLKIRSTKLEDSAMYFCASKGNTIYFGEGSWLTVV.

The CDR3 coding sequence is TGTGCCAGCAGTTTCTCTAGCGCAGATACGCAGTATTTT. This encodes CASSFSSADTQYF. The chain couples TRBV27 to TRBJ2-3; D is possibly TRBD2 (6 bases). Germline values: CDR1 MNHEY, CDR2 SMNVEV (reference sequence). V was trimmed by 3 bases and J by 4 bases, leaving 8 bases between them. The CDR3 has 13 residues.

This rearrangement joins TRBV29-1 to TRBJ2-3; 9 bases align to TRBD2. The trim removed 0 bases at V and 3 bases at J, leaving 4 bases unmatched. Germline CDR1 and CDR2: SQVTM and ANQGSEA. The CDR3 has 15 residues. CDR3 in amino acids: CSVEDRAGGTDTQYF. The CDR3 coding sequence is TGCAGCGTTGAAGATCGGGCGGGAGGGACAGATACGCAGTATTTT.

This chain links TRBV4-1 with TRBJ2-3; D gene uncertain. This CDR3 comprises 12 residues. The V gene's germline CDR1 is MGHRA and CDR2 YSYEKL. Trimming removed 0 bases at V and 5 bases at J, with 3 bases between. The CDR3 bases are TGCGCCAGCAGCCAAGAGGAAGATACGCAGTATTTT. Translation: CASSQEEDTQYF.

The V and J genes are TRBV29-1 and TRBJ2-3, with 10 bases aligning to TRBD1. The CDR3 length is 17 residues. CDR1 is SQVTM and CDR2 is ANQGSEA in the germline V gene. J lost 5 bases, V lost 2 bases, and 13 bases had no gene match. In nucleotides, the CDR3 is TGCAGCGTTGAAATGGGGGAAGGGACAGGGGCCGAAGATACGCAGTATTTT. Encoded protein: CSVEMGEGTGAEDTQYF.

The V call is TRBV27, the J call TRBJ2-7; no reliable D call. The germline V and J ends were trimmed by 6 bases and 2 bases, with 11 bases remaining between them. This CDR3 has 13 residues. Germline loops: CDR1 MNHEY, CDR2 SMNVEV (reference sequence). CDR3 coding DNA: TGTGCCAGCAGCCTGACACCAACCTACGAGCAGTACTTC. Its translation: CASSLTPTYEQYF.